The clone carrying this T cell receptor beta chain was observed at least ten times. Trimming took off 1 base at V and 7 bases at J, with 5 bases between the two ends. The CDR3 extends over 12 amino acids. Germline V gene lookup returns CDR1 MNHEY and CDR2 SVGEGT. TCRdb re-called the RACE reads with MiXCR, one entry per CDR3 protein. The sample contains 370,000 or so distinct CDR3 sequences, 4% to 5.5% of which appear only once. This entry is derived from a study of human T cells and chemical hapten exposure. The time point denotes: patch test 1, 2 weeks after DPC sensitization. Treatment denoted: therapeutic diphenylcyclopropenone sensitization with weekly scalp DPC.

The chain links TRBV6-2 or TRBV6-3 to TRBJ1-5; no firm D call. The TCR originated in a woman in her forties or fifties with alopecia areata. Some clones in this sample may be carry-over from other donors' samples. Sequencing used whole blood, obtained in connection with sensitization to the hapten diphenylcyclopropenone (DPC). The CDR3 DNA sequence: TGTGCCAGCAGTTACTGGGAGCAGCCCCAGCATTTT. Residues: CASSYWEQPQHF.